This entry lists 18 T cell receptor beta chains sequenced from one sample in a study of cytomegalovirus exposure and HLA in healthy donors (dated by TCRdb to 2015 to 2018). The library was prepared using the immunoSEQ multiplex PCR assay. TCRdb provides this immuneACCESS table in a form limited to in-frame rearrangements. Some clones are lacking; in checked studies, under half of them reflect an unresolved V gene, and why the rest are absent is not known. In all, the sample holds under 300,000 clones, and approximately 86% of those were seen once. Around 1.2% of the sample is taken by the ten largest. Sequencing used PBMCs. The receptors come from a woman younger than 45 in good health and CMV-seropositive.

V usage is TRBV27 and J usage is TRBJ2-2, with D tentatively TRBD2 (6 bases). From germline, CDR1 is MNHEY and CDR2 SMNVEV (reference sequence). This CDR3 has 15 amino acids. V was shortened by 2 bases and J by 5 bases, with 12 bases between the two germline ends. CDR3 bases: TGTGCCAGCAGTTTAGTGGGGGGAGGTACCGGGGAGCTGTTTTTT. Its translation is CASSLVGGGTGELFF.

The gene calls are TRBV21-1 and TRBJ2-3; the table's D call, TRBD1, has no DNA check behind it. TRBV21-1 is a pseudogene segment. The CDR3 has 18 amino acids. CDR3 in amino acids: CASSKDPPRGRHTDTQYF. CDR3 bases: TGTGCCAGCAGCAAAGACCCCCCCAGGGGCAGGCACACAGATACGCAGTATTTT.

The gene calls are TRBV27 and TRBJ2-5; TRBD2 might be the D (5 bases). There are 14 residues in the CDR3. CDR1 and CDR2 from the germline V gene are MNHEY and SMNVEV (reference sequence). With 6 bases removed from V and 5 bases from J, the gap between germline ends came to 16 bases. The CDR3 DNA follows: TGTGCCAGCAGCCCCACTTGGAGGTGGGAGACCCAGTACTTC. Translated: CASSPTWRWETQYF.

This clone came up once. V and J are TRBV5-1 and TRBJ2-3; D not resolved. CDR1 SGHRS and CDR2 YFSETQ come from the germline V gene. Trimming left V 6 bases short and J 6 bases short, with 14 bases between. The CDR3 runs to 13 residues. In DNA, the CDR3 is TGCGCCAGCAAAGAACCGGGTCCGGATACGCAGTATTTT. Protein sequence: CASKEPGPDTQYF.

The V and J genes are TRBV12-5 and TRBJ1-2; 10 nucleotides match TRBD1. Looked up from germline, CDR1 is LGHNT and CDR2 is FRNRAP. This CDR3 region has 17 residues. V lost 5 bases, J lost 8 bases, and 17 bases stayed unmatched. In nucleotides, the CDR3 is TGTGCTAGTGGTCCGACGTGGGACAGGGGAAATCCTGGAGGCTACACCTTC. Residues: CASGPTWDRGNPGGYTF.

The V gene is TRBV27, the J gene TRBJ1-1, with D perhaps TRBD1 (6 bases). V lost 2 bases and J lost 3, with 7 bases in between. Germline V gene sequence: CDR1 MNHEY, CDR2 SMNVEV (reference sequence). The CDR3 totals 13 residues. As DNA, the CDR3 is TGTGCCAGCAGTTTAGGGACACACACTGAAGCTTTCTTT. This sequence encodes CASSLGTHTEAFF.

The CDR3, as DNA: TGCAGCTCGCCCCGGGGGGATGAAGCTTTCTTT. It encodes CSSPRGDEAFF. V usage is TRBV20-1 and J usage is TRBJ1-1, with D perhaps TRBD1 (5 bases). This CDR3 comprises 11 residues. Germline V gene sequence: CDR1 DFQATT, CDR2 SNEGSKA (reference sequence).

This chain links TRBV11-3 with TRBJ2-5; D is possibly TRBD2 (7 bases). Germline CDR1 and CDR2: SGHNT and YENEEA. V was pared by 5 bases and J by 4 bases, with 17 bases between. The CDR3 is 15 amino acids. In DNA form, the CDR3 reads TGTGCCAGCAGCCCCGGGGGGCGGGTTCCAGAGACCCAGTACTTC. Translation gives CASSPGGRVPETQYF.

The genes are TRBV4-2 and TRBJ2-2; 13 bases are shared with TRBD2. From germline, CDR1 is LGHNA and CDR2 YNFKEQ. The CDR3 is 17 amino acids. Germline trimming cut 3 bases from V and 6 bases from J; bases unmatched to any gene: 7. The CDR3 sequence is CASSQGTSGIGAGELFF. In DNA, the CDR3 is TGTGCCAGCAGCCAGGGGACTAGCGGGATAGGGGCCGGGGAGCTGTTTTTT.

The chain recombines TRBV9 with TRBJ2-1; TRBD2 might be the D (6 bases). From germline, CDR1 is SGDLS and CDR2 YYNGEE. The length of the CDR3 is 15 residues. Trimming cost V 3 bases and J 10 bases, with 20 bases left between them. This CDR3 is CASSEDGPAGGEQFF. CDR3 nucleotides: TGTGCCAGCAGCGAGGATGGTCCGGCCGGAGGGGAGCAGTTCTTC. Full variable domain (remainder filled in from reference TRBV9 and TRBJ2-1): DSGVTQTPKHLITATGQRVTLRCSPRSGDLSVYWYQQSLDQGLQFLIQYYNGEERAKGNILERFSAQQFPDLHSELNLSSLELGDSALYFCASSEDGPAGGEQFFGPGTRLTVL.

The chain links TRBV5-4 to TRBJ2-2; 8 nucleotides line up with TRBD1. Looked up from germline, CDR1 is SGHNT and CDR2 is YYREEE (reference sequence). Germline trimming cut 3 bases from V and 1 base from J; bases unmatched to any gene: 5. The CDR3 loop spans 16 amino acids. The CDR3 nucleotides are TGTGCCAGCAGCTGGCCGGGGACAGGGAACACCGGGGAGCTGTTTTTT. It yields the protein CASSWPGTGNTGELFF.

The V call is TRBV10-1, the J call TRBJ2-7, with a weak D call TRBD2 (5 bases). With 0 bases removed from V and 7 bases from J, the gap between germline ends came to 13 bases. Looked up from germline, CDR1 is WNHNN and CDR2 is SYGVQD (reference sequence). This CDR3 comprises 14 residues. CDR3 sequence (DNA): TGCGCCAGCAGTGAGTCCTTCGGGGTCAAGGAGCAGTACTTC. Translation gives CASSESFGVKEQYF.

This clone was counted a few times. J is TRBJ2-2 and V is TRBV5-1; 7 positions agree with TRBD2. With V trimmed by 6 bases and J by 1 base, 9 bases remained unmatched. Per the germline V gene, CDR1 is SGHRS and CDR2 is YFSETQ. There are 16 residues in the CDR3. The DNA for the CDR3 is TGCGCCAGCATGCCTAGCGGAGGCGGGAACACCGGGGAGCTGTTTTTT. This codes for CASMPSGGGNTGELFF.

The CDR3 sequence is CASSQDRGKAFF. In nucleotides, the CDR3 is TGTGCCAGCAGCCAAGATAGGGGGAAAGCTTTCTTT. V gene TRBV4-2 combines with J gene TRBJ1-1; D is possibly TRBD1 (6 bases). This CDR3 comprises 12 residues. V lost 0 bases and J 9 bases, leaving 8 bases between the germline ends. The V gene's germline CDR1 is LGHNA and CDR2 YNFKEQ.

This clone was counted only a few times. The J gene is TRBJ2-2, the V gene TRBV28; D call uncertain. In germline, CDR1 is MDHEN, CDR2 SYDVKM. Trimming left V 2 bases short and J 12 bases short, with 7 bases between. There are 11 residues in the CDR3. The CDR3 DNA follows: TGTGCCAGCAGTTTAGCTAGTAAGCTGTTTTTT. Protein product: CASSLASKLFF.

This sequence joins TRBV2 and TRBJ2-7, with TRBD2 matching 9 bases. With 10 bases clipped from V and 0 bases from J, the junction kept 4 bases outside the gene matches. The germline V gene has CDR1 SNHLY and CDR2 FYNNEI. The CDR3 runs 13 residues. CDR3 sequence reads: CATYSGSSYEQYF. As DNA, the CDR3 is TGTGCCACCTATAGCGGGAGCTCCTACGAGCAGTACTTC.

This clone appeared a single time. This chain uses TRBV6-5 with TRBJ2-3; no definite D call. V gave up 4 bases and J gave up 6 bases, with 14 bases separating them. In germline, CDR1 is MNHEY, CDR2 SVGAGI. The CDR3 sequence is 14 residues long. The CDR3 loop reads CASSSQVSADTQYF. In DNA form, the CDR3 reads TGTGCCAGCAGTTCCCAGGTTTCGGCGGATACGCAGTATTTT.

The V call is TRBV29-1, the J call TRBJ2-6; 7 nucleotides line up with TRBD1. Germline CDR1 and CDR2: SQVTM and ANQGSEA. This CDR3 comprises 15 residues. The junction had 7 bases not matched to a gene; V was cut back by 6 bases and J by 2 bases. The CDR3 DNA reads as TGCAGCGTGGGCGGTCAGGGGGCTGGGGCCAACGTCCTGACTTTC. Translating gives CSVGGQGAGANVLTF.